This T cell receptor beta chain came from a study of identical twins (dated by TCRdb to the mid-2010s). As for the study more broadly: To test whether fetal clonotypes persist, the study used deep sequencing on TCR alpha and beta repertoires from monozygotic twins, unrelated adults of various ages, and cord blood. To rule out contamination, replicate twin experiments were performed at different times with different library preparation protocols.

General findings and caveats noted by the study authors: Invariant T cells such as MAIT and iNKT could partly confound zero-insertion analyses, although diverse VJ usage argued against such confounding for most clonotypes. In monozygotic twins, recombination models systematically underestimated out-of-frame TCR alpha sharing, but the models matched the sharing seen between unrelated individuals. A weaker excess of twin sharing was found in beta out-of-frame sequences because the signal-to-noise ratio was lowered by fewer shared sequences. Because the same donors could not be followed over many years, conclusions were based on cross-sectional statistical analysis. Out-of-frame TCR alpha sequences shared between twins showed an excess of low generation-probability sequences compared with coincidental sharing between unrelated individuals. Abundant cord blood beta clonotypes had fewer insertions, young adult naive repertoires showed a similar but weaker trend, and memory repertoires showed no such trend.

This clonotype was detected only a few times. Its binding antigen is unknown. No much larger clone is present one base from it, and per-base qualities are unavailable. The library was built by means of 5' RACE. The run used an Illumina HiSeq 2000. Template switching added a universal primer binding site, and the final cDNA carried a unique molecular identifier that allowed TCR cDNA molecules to be counted accurately. First-strand cDNA for TCR alpha and beta chains was synthesized from specific primers in the conserved constant-segment region. To control for contamination, every cDNA library carried two barcodes: a SMART-Mk sample barcode plus Illumina barcodes. TruSeq adapter sequences, together with Illumina sample barcodes, were added in two successive PCR steps. TCR alpha and beta cDNA libraries were sequenced on the Illumina HiSeq platform with custom primers. Regarding the original processing steps: MiGEC processed the raw reads to extract unique molecular identifiers, while MiXCR was used to determine the CDR3 positions. For each individual, recombination models were inferred using an EM algorithm with the repgenHMM and IGoR tools. Shared clonotype analysis was performed with the tcR package in R, normalizing sharing by the product of cloneset sizes. Out-of-frame nonproductive sequences were analyzed to study raw recombination free of thymic and clonal selection effects. The raw public data were reprocessed by TCRdb itself: fastp quality trimming at Q25, MiXCR clonotype calling, in-frame beta chains only. Each CDR3 protein gets just one entry, which takes the most common genes and DNA from the rows behind it. The V and J calls here are based on TCRdb, not the publication. The sample yields 700,000 or so distinct CDR3 sequences; less than 25% were counted once. The leading ten clones occupy 4.3% of the sample.

Every donor was a healthy Caucasian. The twin cohort consisted of three pairs of female monozygotic twins, all aged about 18 to 29 years. Peripheral blood mononuclear cells were the source from which RNA for the TCR libraries was isolated. This same sample was also taken into another study, of T cells expressing NK-cell markers. The second study, in turn, reports: About 8 donors provided sorted CD3+CD56+NKG2C+, CD3+CD56+NKG2C- and CD3+CD56-NKG2C+ T-cell subsets, whose TCR beta-chain repertoires were profiled. Among the eight sequenced donors, only one was HCMV-seronegative, while the other seven were HCMV-seropositive. To restrict sorting to alphabetaTCR-expressing T cells, an anti-gammadeltaTCR antibody was added in several experiments. For six donors, the dominant CD3+CD56+NKG2C+ clonotypes were among the top 10 CD8+ clonotypes and accounted for roughly 1.0-7.5% of CD8+ T cells. Those dominant clonotypes were again the most abundant among CD3+CD56-NKG2C+ cells in four donors, at roughly 28.3-60.1%. Whether the expanded NKG2C-expressing T cell clones were specific for HCMV antigens was left unclear. The study sequenced eight donors, all healthy volunteers chosen at random: three men and five women. To determine HCMV serostatus, a commercial ELISA kit was used to detect HCMV-specific IgG in serum. For more than 5 donors, unsorted PBMC were also used to sequence bulk peripheral blood T-cell repertoires. MIGEC was used to demultiplex reads and group the reads by UMI, and MiTCR was used to assemble and quantify clonotypes. To exclude erroneous sequences, only TCR cDNA sequences supported by at least two reads were retained. The tcR package was used for downstream repertoire analysis, with clonotypes matched between fractions based on CDR3 nucleotide sequence plus V segment. VDJmatch was used to annotate antigen specificity against VDJdb, with one amino acid substitution allowed in CDR3.

This receptor was obtained from a woman aged 18 to 35 in good health. Sequenced material: PBMCs.

The DNA sequence follows: TGTGCCAGCAGTTACTCGAATCGGGGGAGTGGCTACACCTTC. It specifies CASSYSNRGSGYTF. The chain joins TRBV6-5 to TRBJ1-2, and perhaps TRBD1 as D gene, on 5 matching bases. Per the germline V gene, MNHEY is the CDR1 and SVGAGI is the CDR2. The CDR3 spans 14 residues, from the cysteine through the phenylalanine. The CDR3 DNA has 42 bases and is translated from base 1. Trimming removed 0 bases from V and 7 bases from J, leaving 12 bases between the germline ends.